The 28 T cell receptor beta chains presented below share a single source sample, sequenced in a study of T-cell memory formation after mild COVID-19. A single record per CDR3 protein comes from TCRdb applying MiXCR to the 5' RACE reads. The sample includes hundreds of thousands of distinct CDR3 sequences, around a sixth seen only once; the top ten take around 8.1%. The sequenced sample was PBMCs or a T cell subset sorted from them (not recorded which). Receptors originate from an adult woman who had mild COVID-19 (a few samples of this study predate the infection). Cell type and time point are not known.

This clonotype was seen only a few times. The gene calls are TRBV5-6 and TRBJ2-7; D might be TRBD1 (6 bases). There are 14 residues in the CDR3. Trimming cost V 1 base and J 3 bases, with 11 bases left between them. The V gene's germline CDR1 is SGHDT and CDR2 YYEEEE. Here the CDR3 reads CASSLSQGNYEQYF. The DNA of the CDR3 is TGTGCCAGCAGCTTGTCACAGGGCAACTACGAGCAGTACTTC. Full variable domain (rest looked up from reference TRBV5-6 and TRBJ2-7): DAGVTQSPTHLIKTRGQQVTLRCSPKSGHDTVSWYQQALGQGPQFIFQYYEEEERQRGNFPDRFSGHQFPNYSSELNVNALLLGDSALYLCASSLSQGNYEQYFGPGTRLTVT.

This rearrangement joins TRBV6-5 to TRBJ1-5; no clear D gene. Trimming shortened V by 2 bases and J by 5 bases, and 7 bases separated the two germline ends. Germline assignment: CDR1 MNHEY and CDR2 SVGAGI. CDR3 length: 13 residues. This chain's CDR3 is CASSYARDQPQHF. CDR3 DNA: TGTGCCAGCAGTTACGCTAGGGATCAGCCCCAGCATTTT.

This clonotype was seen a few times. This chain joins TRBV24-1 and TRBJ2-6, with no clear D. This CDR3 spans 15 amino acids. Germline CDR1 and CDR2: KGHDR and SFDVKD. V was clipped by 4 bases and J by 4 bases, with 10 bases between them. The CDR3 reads CATSDPVSGANVLTF. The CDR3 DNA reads TGTGCCACCAGTGACCCCGTCTCAGGGGCCAACGTCCTGACTTTC.

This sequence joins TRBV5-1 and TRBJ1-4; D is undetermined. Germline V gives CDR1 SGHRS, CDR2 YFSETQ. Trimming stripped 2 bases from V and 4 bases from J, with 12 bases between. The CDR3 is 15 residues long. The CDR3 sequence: CASSFRIGLNEKLFF. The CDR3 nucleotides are TGCGCCAGCAGCTTTCGTATTGGTCTTAATGAAAAACTGTTTTTT.

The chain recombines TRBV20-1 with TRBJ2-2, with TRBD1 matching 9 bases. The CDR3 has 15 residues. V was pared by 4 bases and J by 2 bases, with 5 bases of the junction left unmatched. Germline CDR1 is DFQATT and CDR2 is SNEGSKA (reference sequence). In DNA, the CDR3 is TGCAGTGCTACAGTGGGACAGGGTAACACCGGGGAGCTGTTTTTT. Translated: CSATVGQGNTGELFF.

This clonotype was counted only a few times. The CDR3 here is CASRPPGMVNTGELFF. CDR3 nucleotide sequence: TGTGCCAGCAGACCCCCCGGGATGGTGAACACCGGGGAGCTGTTTTTT. The chain recombines TRBV7-8 with TRBJ2-2; D possibly corresponds to TRBD2 (5 bases). This CDR3 comprises 16 residues. Germline V gives CDR1 SGHVS, CDR2 FQNEAQ. Deletions cut 6 bases from V and 1 base from J, with 15 bases between.

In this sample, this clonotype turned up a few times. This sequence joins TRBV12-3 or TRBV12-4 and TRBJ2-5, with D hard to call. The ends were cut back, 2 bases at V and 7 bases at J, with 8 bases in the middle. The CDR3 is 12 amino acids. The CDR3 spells CASSLRGGTQYF. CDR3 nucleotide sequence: TGTGCCAGCAGTTTACGCGGCGGGACCCAGTACTTC.

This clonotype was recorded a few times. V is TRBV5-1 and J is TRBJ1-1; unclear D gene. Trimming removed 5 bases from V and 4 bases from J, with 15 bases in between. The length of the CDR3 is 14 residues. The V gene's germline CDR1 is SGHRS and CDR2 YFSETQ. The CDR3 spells CASRDGTGSTEAFF. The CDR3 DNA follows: TGCGCCAGCAGAGATGGCACGGGTTCCACTGAAGCTTTCTTT. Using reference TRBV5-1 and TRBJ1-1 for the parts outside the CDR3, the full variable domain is KAGVTQTPRYLIKTRGQQVTLSCSPISGHRSVSWYQQTPGQGLQFLFEYFSETQRNKGNFPGRFSGRQFSNSRSEMNVSTLELGDSALYLCASRDGTGSTEAFFGQGTRLTVV.

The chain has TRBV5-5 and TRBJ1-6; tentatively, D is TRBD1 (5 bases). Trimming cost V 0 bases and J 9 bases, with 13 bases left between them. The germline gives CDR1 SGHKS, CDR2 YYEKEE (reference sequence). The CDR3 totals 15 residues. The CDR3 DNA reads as TGTGCCAGCAGCTTGGAGGGCAGGGTGGGTTCACCCCTCCACTTT. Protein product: CASSLEGRVGSPLHF.

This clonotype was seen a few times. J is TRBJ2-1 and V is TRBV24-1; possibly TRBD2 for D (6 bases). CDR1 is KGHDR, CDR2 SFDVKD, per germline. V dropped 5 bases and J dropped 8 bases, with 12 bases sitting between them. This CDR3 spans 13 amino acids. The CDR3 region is CATSAVGGYEQFF. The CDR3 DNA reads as TGTGCCACCAGTGCCGTAGGAGGGTATGAGCAGTTCTTC.

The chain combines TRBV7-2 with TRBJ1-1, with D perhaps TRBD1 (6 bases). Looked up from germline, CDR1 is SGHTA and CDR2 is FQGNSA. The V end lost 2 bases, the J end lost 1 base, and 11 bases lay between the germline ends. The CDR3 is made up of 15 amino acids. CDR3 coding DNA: TGTGCCAGCAGCTTACAGGGGAGTAAGAACACTGAAGCTTTCTTT. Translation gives CASSLQGSKNTEAFF.

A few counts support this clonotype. This chain's CDR3 is CSPKTGGETQYF. The CDR3 DNA sequence: TGCAGCCCGAAGACAGGGGGGGAGACCCAGTACTTC. The V call is TRBV29-1, the J call TRBJ2-5; 9 bases match TRBD1. V lost 8 bases and J lost 5; bases outside the gene matches: 6. Germline lookup yields CDR1 SQVTM and CDR2 ANQGSEA. This CDR3 has 12 amino acids.

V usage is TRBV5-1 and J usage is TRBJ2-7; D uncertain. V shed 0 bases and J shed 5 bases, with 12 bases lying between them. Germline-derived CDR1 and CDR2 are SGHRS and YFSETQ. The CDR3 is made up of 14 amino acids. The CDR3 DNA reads TGCGCCAGCAGCTTGGAGGTTTTGGGCGACGAGCAGTACTTC. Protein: CASSLEVLGDEQYF. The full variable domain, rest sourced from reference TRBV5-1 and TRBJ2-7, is KAGVTQTPRYLIKTRGQQVTLSCSPISGHRSVSWYQQTPGQGLQFLFEYFSETQRNKGNFPGRFSGRQFSNSRSEMNVSTLELGDSALYLCASSLEVLGDEQYFGPGTRLTVT.

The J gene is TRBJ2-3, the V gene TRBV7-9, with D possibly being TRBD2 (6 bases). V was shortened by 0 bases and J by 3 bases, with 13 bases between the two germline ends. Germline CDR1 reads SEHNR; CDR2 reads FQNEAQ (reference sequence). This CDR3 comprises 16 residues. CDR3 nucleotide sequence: TGTGCCAGCAGCTTAGCCTCCGGGACTGGGACAGATACGCAGTATTTT. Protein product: CASSLASGTGTDTQYF.

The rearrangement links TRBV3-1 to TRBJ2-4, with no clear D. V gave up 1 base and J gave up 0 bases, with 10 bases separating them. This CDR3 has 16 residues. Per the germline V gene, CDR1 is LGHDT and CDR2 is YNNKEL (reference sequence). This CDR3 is CASSQATTLAKNIQYF. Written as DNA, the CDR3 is TGTGCCAGCAGCCAAGCCACCACATTAGCCAAAAACATTCAGTACTTC. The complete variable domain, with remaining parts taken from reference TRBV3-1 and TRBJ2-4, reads DTAVSQTPKYLVTQMGNDKSIKCEQNLGHDTMYWYKQDSKKFLKIMFSYNNKELIINETVPNRFSPKSPDKAHLNLHINSLELGDSAVYFCASSQATTLAKNIQYFGAGTRLSVL.

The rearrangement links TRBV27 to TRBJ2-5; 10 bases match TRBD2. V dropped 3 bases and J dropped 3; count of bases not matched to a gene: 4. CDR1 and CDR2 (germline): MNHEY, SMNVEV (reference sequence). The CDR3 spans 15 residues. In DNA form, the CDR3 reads TGTGCCAGCAGTTTTCTAGGACTAGCGGAAGAGACCCAGTACTTC. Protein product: CASSFLGLAEETQYF.

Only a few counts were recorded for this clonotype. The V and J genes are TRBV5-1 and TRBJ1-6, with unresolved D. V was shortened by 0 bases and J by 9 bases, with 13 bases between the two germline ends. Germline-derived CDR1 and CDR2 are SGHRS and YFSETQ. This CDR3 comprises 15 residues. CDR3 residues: CASSLDGRVISPLHF. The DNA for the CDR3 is TGCGCCAGCAGCTTGGATGGTCGGGTTATTTCACCCCTCCACTTT.

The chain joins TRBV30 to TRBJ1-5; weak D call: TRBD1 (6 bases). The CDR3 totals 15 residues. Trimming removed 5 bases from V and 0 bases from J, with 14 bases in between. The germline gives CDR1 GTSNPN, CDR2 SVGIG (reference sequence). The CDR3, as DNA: TGTGCCTGGTCGGACAGCCTAAATAGCAATCAGCCCCAGCATTTT. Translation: CAWSDSLNSNQPQHF.

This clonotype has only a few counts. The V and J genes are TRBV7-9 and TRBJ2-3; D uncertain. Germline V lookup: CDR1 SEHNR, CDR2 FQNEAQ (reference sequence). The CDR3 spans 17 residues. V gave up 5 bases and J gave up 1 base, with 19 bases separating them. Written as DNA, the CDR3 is TGTGCCAGCAGCCCCGGTTTTCTACACGATGGCACAGATACGCAGTATTTT. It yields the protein CASSPGFLHDGTDTQYF. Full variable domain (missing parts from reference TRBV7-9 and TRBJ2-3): DTGVSQNPRHKITKRGQNVTFRCDPISEHNRLYWYRQTLGQGPEFLTYFQNEAQLEKSRLLSDRFSAERPKGSFSTLEIQRTEQGDSAMYLCASSPGFLHDGTDTQYFGPGTRLTVL.

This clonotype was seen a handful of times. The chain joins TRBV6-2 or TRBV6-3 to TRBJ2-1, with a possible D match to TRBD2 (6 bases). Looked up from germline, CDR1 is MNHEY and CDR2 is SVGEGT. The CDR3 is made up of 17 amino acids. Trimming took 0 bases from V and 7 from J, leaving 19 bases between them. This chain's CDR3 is CASSYSRGAGSRNEQFF. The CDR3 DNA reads TGTGCCAGCAGTTACTCGAGGGGCGCGGGGTCTAGGAATGAGCAGTTCTTC.

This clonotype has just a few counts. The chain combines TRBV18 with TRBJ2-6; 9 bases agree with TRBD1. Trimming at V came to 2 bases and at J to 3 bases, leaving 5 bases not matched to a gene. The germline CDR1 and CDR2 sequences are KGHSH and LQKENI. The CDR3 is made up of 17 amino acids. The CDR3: CASSPGTGRGGANVLTF. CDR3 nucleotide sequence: TGTGCCAGCTCACCAGGGACAGGGAGAGGTGGGGCCAACGTCCTGACTTTC.

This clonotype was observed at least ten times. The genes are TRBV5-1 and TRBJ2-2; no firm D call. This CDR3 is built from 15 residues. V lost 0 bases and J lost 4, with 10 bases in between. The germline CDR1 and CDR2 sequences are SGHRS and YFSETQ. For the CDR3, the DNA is TGCGCCAGCAGCTTGGACGCAGCCCGCACCGGGGAGCTGTTTTTT. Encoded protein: CASSLDAARTGELFF.

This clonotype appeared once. CDR3 sequence reads: CASTGLGNEQFF. The DNA for the CDR3 is TGTGCCAGTACAGGACTAGGGAATGAGCAGTTCTTC. The rearrangement uses TRBV19 and TRBJ2-1, with 7 nucleotides matching TRBD2. The CDR3 totals 12 residues. Trimming at V came to 7 bases and at J to 7 bases, leaving 4 bases not matched to a gene. Germline CDR1 and CDR2: LNHDA and SQIVND (reference sequence).

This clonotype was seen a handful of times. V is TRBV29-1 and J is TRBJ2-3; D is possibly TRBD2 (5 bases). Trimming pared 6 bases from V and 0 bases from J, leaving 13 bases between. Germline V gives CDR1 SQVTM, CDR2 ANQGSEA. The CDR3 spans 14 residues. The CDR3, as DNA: TGCAGCGTGGATGACGGACTTAGCACAGATACGCAGTATTTT. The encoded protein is CSVDDGLSTDTQYF.

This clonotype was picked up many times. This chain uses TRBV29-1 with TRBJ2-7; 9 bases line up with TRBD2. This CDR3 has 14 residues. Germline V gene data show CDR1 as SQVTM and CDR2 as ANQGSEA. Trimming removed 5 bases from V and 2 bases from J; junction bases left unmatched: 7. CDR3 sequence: CSVWIAGATYEQYF. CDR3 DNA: TGCAGCGTTTGGATAGCGGGAGCCACCTACGAGCAGTACTTC.

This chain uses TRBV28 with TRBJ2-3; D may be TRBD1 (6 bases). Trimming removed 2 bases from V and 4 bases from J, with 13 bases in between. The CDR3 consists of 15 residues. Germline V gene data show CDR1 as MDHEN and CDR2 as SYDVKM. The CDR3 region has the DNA TGTGCCAGCAGTTTAGGTGGGGGCGAGTCAGATACGCAGTATTTT. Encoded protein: CASSLGGGESDTQYF.

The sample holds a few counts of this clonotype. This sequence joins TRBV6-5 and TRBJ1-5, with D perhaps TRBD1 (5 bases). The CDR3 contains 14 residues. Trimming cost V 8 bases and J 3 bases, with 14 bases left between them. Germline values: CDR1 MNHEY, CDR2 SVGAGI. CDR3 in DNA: TGTGCCAGCCGGAGCGGGACCATCAATCAGCCCCAGCATTTT. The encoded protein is CASRSGTINQPQHF.

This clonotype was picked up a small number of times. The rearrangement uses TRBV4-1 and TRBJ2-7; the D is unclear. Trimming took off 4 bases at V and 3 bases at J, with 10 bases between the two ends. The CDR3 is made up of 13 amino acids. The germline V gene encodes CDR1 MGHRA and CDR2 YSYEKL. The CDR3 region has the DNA TGCGCCAGCAGCCTGGGTAGTGACTACGAGCAGTACTTC. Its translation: CASSLGSDYEQYF.